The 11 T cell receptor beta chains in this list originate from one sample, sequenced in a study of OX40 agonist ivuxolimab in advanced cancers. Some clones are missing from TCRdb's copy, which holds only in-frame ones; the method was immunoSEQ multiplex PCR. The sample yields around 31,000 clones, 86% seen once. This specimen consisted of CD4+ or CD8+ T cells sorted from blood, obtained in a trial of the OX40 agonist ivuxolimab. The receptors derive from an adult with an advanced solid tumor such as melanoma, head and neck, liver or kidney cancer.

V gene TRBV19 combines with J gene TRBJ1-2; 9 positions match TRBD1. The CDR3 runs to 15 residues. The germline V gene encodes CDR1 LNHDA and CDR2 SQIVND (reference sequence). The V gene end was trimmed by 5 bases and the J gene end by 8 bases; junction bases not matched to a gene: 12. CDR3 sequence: CASSPRAGTGYGYTF. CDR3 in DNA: TGTGCCAGTAGTCCCAGAGCCGGGACAGGGTACGGCTACACCTTC. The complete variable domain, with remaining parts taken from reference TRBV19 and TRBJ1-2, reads DGGITQSPKYLFRKEGQNVTLSCEQNLNHDAMYWYRQDPGQGLRLIYYSQIVNDFQKGDIAEGYSVSREKKESFPLTVTSAQKNPTAFYLCASSPRAGTGYGYTFGSGTRLTVV.

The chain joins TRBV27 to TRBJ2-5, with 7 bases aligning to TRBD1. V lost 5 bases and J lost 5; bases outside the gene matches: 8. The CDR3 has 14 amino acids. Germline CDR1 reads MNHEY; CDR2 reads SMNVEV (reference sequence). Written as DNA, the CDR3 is TGTGCCAGCAGTCCACAGGGGCCTCTGGAGACCCAGTACTTC. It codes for CASSPQGPLETQYF.

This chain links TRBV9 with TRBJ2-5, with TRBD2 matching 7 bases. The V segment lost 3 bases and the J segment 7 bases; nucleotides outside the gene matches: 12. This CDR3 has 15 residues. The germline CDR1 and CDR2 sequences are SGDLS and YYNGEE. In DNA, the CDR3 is TGTGCCAGCAGCGAGGGCGGGAGCTTAAAGGGGACCCAGTACTTC. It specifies CASSEGGSLKGTQYF.

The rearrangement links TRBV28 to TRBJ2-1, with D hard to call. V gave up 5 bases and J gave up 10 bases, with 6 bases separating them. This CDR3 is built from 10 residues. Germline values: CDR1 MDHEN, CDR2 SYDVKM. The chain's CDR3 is CASSIKEQFF. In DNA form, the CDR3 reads TGTGCCAGCAGTATCAAGGAGCAGTTCTTC.

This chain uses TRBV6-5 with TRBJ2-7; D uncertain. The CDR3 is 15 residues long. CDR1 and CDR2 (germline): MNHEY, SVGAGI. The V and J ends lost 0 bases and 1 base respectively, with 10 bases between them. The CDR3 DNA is TGTGCCAGCAGTTACTCGTCAGCTCCATCCTACGAGCAGTACTTC. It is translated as CASSYSSAPSYEQYF.

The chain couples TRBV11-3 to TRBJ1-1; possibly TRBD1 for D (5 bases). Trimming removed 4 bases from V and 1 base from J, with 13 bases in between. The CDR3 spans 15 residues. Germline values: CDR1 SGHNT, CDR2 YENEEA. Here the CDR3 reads CASSSGGVGNTEAFF. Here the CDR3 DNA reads TGTGCCAGCAGCTCCGGGGGGGTAGGGAACACTGAAGCTTTCTTT.

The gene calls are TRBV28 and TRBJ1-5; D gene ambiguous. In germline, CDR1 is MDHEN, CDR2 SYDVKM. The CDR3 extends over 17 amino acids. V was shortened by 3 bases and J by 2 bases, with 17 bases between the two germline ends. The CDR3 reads CASSLDRGVVGNQPQHF. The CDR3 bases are TGTGCCAGCAGTTTGGACCGTGGAGTAGTTGGCAATCAGCCCCAGCATTTT.

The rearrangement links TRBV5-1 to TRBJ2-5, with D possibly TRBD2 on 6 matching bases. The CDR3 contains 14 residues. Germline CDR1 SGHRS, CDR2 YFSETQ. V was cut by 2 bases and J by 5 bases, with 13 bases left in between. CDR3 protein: CASSFRRAEETQYF. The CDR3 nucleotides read TGCGCCAGCAGCTTCCGGAGGGCCGAGGAGACCCAGTACTTC. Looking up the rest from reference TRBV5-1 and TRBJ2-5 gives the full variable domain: KAGVTQTPRYLIKTRGQQVTLSCSPISGHRSVSWYQQTPGQGLQFLFEYFSETQRNKGNFPGRFSGRQFSNSRSEMNVSTLELGDSALYLCASSFRRAEETQYFGPGTRLLVL.

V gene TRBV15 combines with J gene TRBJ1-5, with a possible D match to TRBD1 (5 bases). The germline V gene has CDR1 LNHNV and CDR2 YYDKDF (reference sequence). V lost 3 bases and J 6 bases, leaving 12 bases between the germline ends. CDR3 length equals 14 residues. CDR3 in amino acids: CATSSFRDSQPQHF. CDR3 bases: TGTGCCACCAGCAGTTTCAGGGATAGTCAGCCCCAGCATTTT.

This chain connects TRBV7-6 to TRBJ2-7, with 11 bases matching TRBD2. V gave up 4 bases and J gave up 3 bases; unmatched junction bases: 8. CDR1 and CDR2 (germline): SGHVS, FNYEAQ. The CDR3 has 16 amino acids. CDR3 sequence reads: CASSSSPTSGSYEQYF. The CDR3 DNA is TGTGCCAGCAGCTCTTCCCCTACTAGCGGGAGCTACGAGCAGTACTTC.

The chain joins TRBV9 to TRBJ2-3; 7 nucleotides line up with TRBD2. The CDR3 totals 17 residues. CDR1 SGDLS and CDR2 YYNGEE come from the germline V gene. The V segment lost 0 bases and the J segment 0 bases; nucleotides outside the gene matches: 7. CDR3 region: CASSVGGASGSTDTQYF. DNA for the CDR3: TGTGCCAGCAGCGTAGGAGGGGCTAGCGGCAGCACAGATACGCAGTATTTT.